The 24 T cell receptor beta chains reported below all come from one sample, sequenced in a study of shared clonotypes between healthy human individuals. Sequenced by immunoSEQ multiplex PCR; TCRdb stores in-frame clones only, minus some. This table holds approximately 2,200,000 clones, 93% found once. Positively selected for CCR7, the CD45RO-negative cells used as naive CD8 cells excluded terminally differentiated effector memory CD45RA+ cells. Sequencing input: naive CD8+ T cells from PBMCs. The receptors were gathered from a man aged 18 to 29 in good health. Some clones in this sample may be carry-over from other donors' samples.

The chain uses TRBV27 and TRBJ2-7; TRBD2 matches 7 bases. The CDR3 has 14 residues. V was clipped by 4 bases and J by 6 bases; unmatched bases: 9. The germline V gene encodes CDR1 MNHEY and CDR2 SMNVEV (reference sequence). In DNA, the CDR3 is TGTGCCAGCAGTTCACCTAGGACTAGAATCGAGCAGTACTTC. Protein sequence: CASSSPRTRIEQYF.

The V and J genes are TRBV27 and TRBJ2-7, with 11 nucleotides matching TRBD2. The J segment lost 7 bases and the V segment lost 5 bases, leaving 10 bases of the junction unmatched. Per germline, CDR1 MNHEY and CDR2 SMNVEV (reference sequence). The CDR3 contains 15 residues. The CDR3 protein is CASSNTGTSGPEQYF. The CDR3 DNA is TGTGCCAGCAGTAATACCGGGACTAGCGGACCTGAGCAGTACTTC.

The sample holds one count of this clone. This CDR3 is CSVRWSSSYEQYF. The CDR3 bases are TGCAGCGTTAGGTGGTCTAGCTCCTACGAGCAGTACTTC. V and J are TRBV29-1 and TRBJ2-7; D gene ambiguous. Trimming took off 5 bases at V and 0 bases at J, with 11 bases between the two ends. CDR3 size: 13 residues. CDR1 and CDR2 (germline): SQVTM, ANQGSEA.

V is TRBV28 and J is TRBJ2-7; the D gene is possibly TRBD2 (6 bases). From germline, CDR1 is MDHEN and CDR2 SYDVKM. This CDR3 has 16 residues. V lost 4 bases to trimming and J lost 3 bases, with 19 bases between them. CDR3 nucleotide sequence: TGTGCCAGCAGTTCCATGGGGGTAGCGGTTATCTACGAGCAGTACTTC. Its protein is CASSSMGVAVIYEQYF.

J is TRBJ2-7 and V is TRBV11-2, with TRBD2 matching over 8 bases. The J segment lost 4 bases and the V segment lost 1 base, leaving 9 bases of the junction unmatched. The CDR3 length is 16 residues. The germline CDR1 and CDR2 sequences are SGHAT and FQNNGV. CDR3 DNA sequence: TGTGCCAGCAGCTTAGTTTCTAGCGGGCCCCATTACGAGCAGTACTTC. It translates to CASSLVSSGPHYEQYF.

This clone was seen a handful of times. Other nucleotide sequences in the sample specify the same CDR3. The CDR3 loop reads CASSLGYGYTF. In nucleotides, the CDR3 is TGCGCCAGCAGCTTGGGGTATGGCTACACCTTC. The V and J genes are TRBV5-1 and TRBJ1-2; D ambiguous. The V end was cut by 0 bases, the J end by 5 bases, with 2 bases between. In germline, CDR1 is SGHRS, CDR2 YFSETQ. There are 11 residues in the CDR3.

This clone was found once. V gene TRBV19 combines with J gene TRBJ1-2, with 7 positions matching TRBD1. CDR3 length: 14 amino acids. Germline V CDR1 and CDR2: LNHDA, SQIVND (reference sequence). Trimming removed 4 bases from V and 4 bases from J; junction bases left unmatched: 6. The CDR3 here is CASSRGTAFYGYTF. In nucleotides, the CDR3 is TGTGCCAGTAGTAGAGGGACAGCCTTCTATGGCTACACCTTC.

The V and J genes are TRBV27 and TRBJ1-5; D gene ambiguous. This CDR3 region has 15 residues. The V gene's germline CDR1 is MNHEY and CDR2 SMNVEV (reference sequence). The V end lost 6 bases, the J end lost 1 base, and 13 bases lay between the germline ends. Here the CDR3 reads CASRSVGLSNQPQHF. The DNA for the CDR3 is TGTGCCAGCAGGAGCGTTGGGCTCAGCAATCAGCCCCAGCATTTT.

Here the CDR3 reads CASSERPGIGTEAFF. Here the CDR3 DNA reads TGTGCCAGCAGCGAACGGCCTGGGATAGGCACTGAAGCTTTCTTT. The chain employs TRBV9 and TRBJ1-1; D remains unclear. Trimming took off 3 bases at V and 4 bases at J, with 16 bases between the two ends. This CDR3 is 15 amino acids long. CDR1 and CDR2 from the germline V gene are SGDLS and YYNGEE.

The chain couples TRBV5-8 to TRBJ1-1; 11 bases are shared with TRBD1. The CDR3 has 17 amino acids. V lost 0 bases, J lost 5 bases, and 9 bases stayed unmatched. Germline V gene sequence: CDR1 SGHTS, CDR2 YDEGEE. The CDR3 bases are TGTGCCAGCAGCTTGGCCGGGACAGGGGGTTTAGGGACTGAAGCTTTCTTT. Protein: CASSLAGTGGLGTEAFF.

The chain links TRBV27 to TRBJ1-1; D is uncertain. Trimming pared 6 bases from V and 1 base from J, leaving 15 bases between. This CDR3 comprises 15 residues. Germline loops: CDR1 MNHEY, CDR2 SMNVEV (reference sequence). CDR3 protein: CASRPPHHANTEAFF. The CDR3 DNA sequence: TGTGCCAGCAGGCCTCCCCACCATGCGAACACTGAAGCTTTCTTT.

The rearrangement uses TRBV5-6 and TRBJ2-2; 9 positions agree with TRBD1. With V trimmed by 4 bases and J by 3 bases, 4 bases remained unmatched. Germline lookup yields CDR1 SGHDT and CDR2 YYEEEE. The CDR3 contains 15 residues. The CDR3 DNA sequence: TGTGCCAGCAGCCCCCGGACAGGGGACACCGGGGAGCTGTTTTTT. Amino acids: CASSPRTGDTGELFF.

The chain employs TRBV5-6 and TRBJ1-3, with D perhaps matching TRBD1 (6 bases). The CDR3 is 14 amino acids. Germline CDR1 and CDR2: SGHDT and YYEEEE. Trimming cost V 2 bases and J 6 bases, with 12 bases left between them. CDR3 DNA sequence: TGTGCCAGCAGCTTTCAGGGGTGGGCAAACACCATATATTTT. Amino acids: CASSFQGWANTIYF.

V and J are TRBV27 and TRBJ2-6; D gene unclear. Trimming removed 4 bases from V and 0 bases from J, with 13 bases in between. Looked up from germline, CDR1 is MNHEY and CDR2 is SMNVEV (reference sequence). This CDR3 is built from 17 residues. In DNA form, the CDR3 reads TGTGCCAGCAGTTCGGTTAATAGGTTCTCTGGGGCCAACGTCCTGACTTTC. Translating it yields CASSSVNRFSGANVLTF.

V and J are TRBV5-5 and TRBJ2-1; 13 positions agree with TRBD2. The CDR3 runs 15 residues. Germline CDR1 reads SGHKS; CDR2 reads YYEKEE (reference sequence). J gave up 15 bases and V 3 bases, and 12 bases lay outside the gene matches. The CDR3 DNA is TGTGCCAGCAGCTCTGGACTAGCGGGAGTGGATGGTTCGTTCTTC. This encodes CASSSGLAGVDGSFF.

The chain employs TRBV7-2 and TRBJ2-1, with 7 bases fitting TRBD2. The germline gives CDR1 SGHTA, CDR2 FQGNSA. CDR3 length: 15 amino acids. V lost 5 bases and J lost 0; bases outside the gene matches: 4. In DNA form, the CDR3 reads TGTGCCAGCAGCACAAGCGGGAACTCCTACAATGAGCAGTTCTTC. The encoded protein is CASSTSGNSYNEQFF.

CDR3 nucleotide sequence: TGTGCCAGCAGCTTAGTACGACAGGGGGCCCACGAGCAGTACTTC. Translated: CASSLVRQGAHEQYF. The V call is TRBV11-2, the J call TRBJ2-7; 10 bases map to TRBD1. The CDR3 extends over 15 amino acids. With 1 base clipped from V and 5 bases from J, the junction kept 5 bases outside the gene matches. The germline gives CDR1 SGHAT, CDR2 FQNNGV.

This chain links TRBV7-6 with TRBJ1-1; TRBD1 is a possible D gene (5 bases). The germline V and J ends were trimmed by 0 bases and 1 base, with 9 bases remaining between them. This CDR3 contains 15 residues. CDR1 is SGHVS, CDR2 FNYEAQ, per germline. The CDR3 loop is CASSLAGRGNTEAFF. Written as DNA, the CDR3 is TGTGCCAGCAGCTTAGCGGGACGGGGGAACACTGAAGCTTTCTTT.

V gene TRBV7-9 combines with J gene TRBJ1-4; possible D gene TRBD1, 6 bases. V lost 8 bases, J lost 8 bases, and 12 bases lay in between. This CDR3 has 12 residues. Germline lookup yields CDR1 SEHNR and CDR2 FQNEAQ (reference sequence). In DNA form, the CDR3 reads TGTGCCAGCTCAGGGGTTGAGGAAAAACTGTTTTTT. It is translated as CASSGVEEKLFF.

The genes are TRBV2 and TRBJ2-1, with TRBD2 matching over 11 bases. This CDR3 has 17 amino acids. J lost 7 bases, V lost 1 base, and 9 bases had no gene match. In germline, CDR1 is SNHLY, CDR2 FYNNEI. The DNA for the CDR3 is TGTGCCAGCAGTGAAGGAACTAGCGGGAGTTACAGGAATGAGCAGTTCTTC. Translated, it gives CASSEGTSGSYRNEQFF.

The chain recombines TRBV7-9 with TRBJ2-1; D uncertain. Germline V gene sequence: CDR1 SEHNR, CDR2 FQNEAQ (reference sequence). The germline V and J ends were trimmed by 4 bases and 0 bases, with 13 bases remaining between them. CDR3 length equals 16 residues. CDR3 sequence reads: CASSSPVVSSYNEQFF. The CDR3 coding sequence is TGTGCCAGCAGCTCCCCTGTGGTTAGCTCCTACAATGAGCAGTTCTTC.

The J gene is TRBJ2-2, the V gene TRBV7-6, with D unresolved. The CDR3 spans 14 residues. Trimming removed 6 bases from V and 1 base from J, with 9 bases in between. Germline V CDR1 and CDR2: SGHVS, FNYEAQ. The CDR3 reads CASSLTGNTGELFF. In nucleotides, the CDR3 is TGTGCCAGCAGTCTGACGGGGAACACCGGGGAGCTGTTTTTT.

This clone was found once. CDR3 amino acids: CASSTDGFSYNEQFF. CDR3 coding DNA: TGTGCCAGCAGCACCGACGGCTTCTCCTACAATGAGCAGTTCTTC. V usage is TRBV2 and J usage is TRBJ2-1, with D unresolved. V gave up 6 bases and J gave up 0 bases, with 12 bases separating them. The germline CDR1 and CDR2 sequences are SNHLY and FYNNEI. This CDR3 comprises 15 residues. The full variable domain, rest sourced from reference TRBV2 and TRBJ2-1, is EPEVTQTPSHQVTQMGQEVILRCVPISNHLYFYWYRQILGQKVEFLVSFYNNEISEKSEIFDDQFSVERPDGSNFTLKIRSTKLEDSAMYFCASSTDGFSYNEQFFGPGTRLTVL.

The chain couples TRBV11-2 to TRBJ2-1; D unclear. Germline V CDR1 and CDR2: SGHAT, FQNNGV. Trimming took 2 bases from V and 5 from J, leaving 7 bases between them. This CDR3 has 13 amino acids. The CDR3 nucleotides read TGTGCCAGCAGCTTATCTAGAAACAATGAGCAGTTCTTC. It encodes CASSLSRNNEQFF.